A selection of T cell receptor beta chains follows, all from one sample in a study of OX40 agonist ivuxolimab in advanced cancers. Profiled with immunoSEQ multiplex PCR; TCRdb holds only in-frame clones, not every one. The sample has some 99,000 clones; around 90% are singletons. The sequencing here drew on CD4+ or CD8+ T cells sorted from blood, taken in a trial of the OX40 agonist ivuxolimab. These receptors all come from an adult with an advanced solid tumor such as melanoma, head and neck, liver or kidney cancer. CDR3s include the opening cysteine and the closing phenylalanine or tryptophan. D genes are given only for firm matches. Clone size is not always given. Where it is, it says once, few, many or a class for expanded clones.

V	J	D	length	size	CDR3	DNA
TRBV5-1	TRBJ1-1	-	13	-	CASSLREVELAFF	TGCGCCAGCAGCTTACGGGAGGTGGAATTAGCTTTCTTT
TRBV5-5	TRBJ2-3	TRBD2	14	-	CASTLRGGTDTQYF	TGTGCCAGCACCCTTCGGGGGGGCACAGATACGCAGTATTTT
TRBV28	TRBJ1-1	-	13	-	CASRRQLNTEAFF	TGTGCCAGCAGGAGGCAACTGAACACTGAAGCTTTCTTT
TRBV5-6	TRBJ1-2	TRBD1	16	-	CASSRGRDSVTYGYTF	TGTGCCAGCAGCCGTGGTAGGGACAGCGTGACCTATGGCTACACCTTC
TRBV7-2	TRBJ1-1	-	15	-	CASSSGRVKNTEAFF	TGTGCCAGCAGCTCCGGACGGGTAAAGAACACTGAAGCTTTCTTT
TRBV5-5	TRBJ1-3	-	15	-	CASSLAGRSGNTIYF	TGTGCCAGCAGCTTGGCAGGTCGCTCTGGAAACACCATATATTTT
TRBV14	TRBJ2-3	-	15	-	CASSRLEENTDTQYF	TGTGCCAGCAGCCGCCTGGAGGAGAACACAGATACGCAGTATTTT
TRBV2	TRBJ1-2	-	14	-	CASSGAGANYGYTF	TGTGCCAGCAGTGGGGCAGGGGCAAACTATGGCTACACCTTC
TRBV15	TRBJ1-5	-	16	-	CATSRDRANSNQPQHF	TGTGCCACCAGCAGAGATCGGGCAAATAGCAATCAGCCCCAGCATTTT
TRBV19	TRBJ1-2	TRBD1	13	-	CASSPRTGQGYTF	TGTGCCAGTAGTCCAAGGACAGGGCAGGGCTACACCTTC
TRBV27	TRBJ1-2	TRBD1	13	once	CASRGTGRGGYTF	TGTGCCAGCAGGGGGACAGGTAGGGGGGGCTACACCTTC
TRBV19	TRBJ1-5	-	20	-	CASSIPRHRDTDSSNQPQHF	TGTGCCAGTAGTATTCCTCGGCACCGCGACACCGACTCTAGCAATCAGCCCCAGCATTTT
TRBV5-1	TRBJ1-3	-	21	-	CASSADRPLGRNRGSGNTIYF	TGCGCCAGCAGCGCCGATAGACCTCTAGGACGGAATCGGGGCTCTGGAAACACCATATATTTT
TRBV7-9	TRBJ2-3	-	14	-	CASSADRNTDTQYF	TGTGCCAGCAGCGCTGACAGAAACACAGATACGCAGTATTTT
TRBV2	TRBJ1-3	-	13	-	CASSGTLGNTIYF	TGTGCCAGCAGTGGGACACTCGGAAACACCATATATTTT
TRBV2	TRBJ1-5	TRBD1	14	-	CASRGDSSNQPQHF	TGTGCCAGCAGGGGGGACAGTAGCAATCAGCCCCAGCATTTT
TRBV28	TRBJ1-1	-	14	-	CASSIWQANTEAFF	TGTGCCAGCAGCATATGGCAGGCAAACACTGAAGCTTTCTTT
TRBV15	TRBJ2-1	-	11	-	CATSRDNEQFF	TGTGCCACCAGCAGAGATAACGAGCAGTTCTTC
TRBV5-1	TRBJ1-2	-	13	once	CASRSGSPYGYTF	TGCGCCAGCAGGTCCGGATCGCCCTATGGCTACACCTTC
TRBV9	TRBJ2-1	-	15	-	CASSVSGSLQAEQFF	TGTGCCAGCAGCGTAAGTGGGTCACTCCAGGCGGAGCAGTTCTTC
TRBV10-1	TRBJ1-3	-	15	-	CASSPGSAVGNTIYF	TGCGCCAGCAGCCCGGGATCGGCCGTGGGGAACACCATATATTTT
TRBV13	TRBJ2-5	TRBD2	16	-	CASSSSGGAISETQYF	TGTGCCAGCAGCTCCAGCGGGGGGGCTATATCAGAGACCCAGTACTTC
TRBV7-3	TRBJ2-1	TRBD2	15	-	CASSLTTSGGNEQFF	TGTGCCAGCAGCTTAACAACTAGCGGGGGCAATGAGCAGTTCTTC
TRBV10-3	TRBJ1-5	-	14	-	CAISEEGLGQPQHF	TGTGCCATCAGTGAAGAGGGTTTGGGTCAGCCCCAGCATTTT
TRBV7-2	TRBJ2-2	-	15	-	CATKRLQANTGELFF	TGTGCCACCAAGAGATTACAAGCGAACACCGGGGAGCTGTTTTTT
TRBV6-1	TRBJ2-7	TRBD1	14	-	CASSGHRGFYEQYF	TGTGCCAGCAGTGGACACAGGGGGTTCTACGAGCAGTACTTC
TRBV9	TRBJ2-6	-	14	-	CASSTSSWANVLTF	TGTGCCAGCAGCACGTCATCCTGGGCCAACGTCCTGACTTTC
TRBV5-1	TRBJ1-1	TRBD1	17	-	CASSLDLQGRAGAEAFF	TGCGCCAGCAGCTTGGATCTACAGGGGCGGGCCGGGGCTGAAGCTTTCTTT
TRBV6-6	TRBJ2-3	TRBD2	16	-	CASGLAGVAGTDTQYF	TGTGCCAGCGGACTAGCGGGGGTTGCGGGCACAGATACGCAGTATTTT
TRBV25-1	TRBJ1-2	-	12	-	CASSDGRTSYTF	TGTGCCAGCAGTGATGGGAGGACGAGCTACACCTTC
TRBV18	TRBJ2-2	-	14	-	CASSPGANTGELFF	TGTGCCAGCTCACCAGGGGCGAACACCGGGGAGCTGTTTTTT
TRBV11-3	TRBJ1-1	-	13	-	CASSLGIQGEAFF	TGTGCCAGCAGCTTAGGAATACAGGGAGAAGCTTTCTTT
TRBV5-4	TRBJ2-6	TRBD1	15	-	CASSSGQGEANVLTF	TGTGCCAGCAGCTCGGGACAGGGAGAGGCCAACGTCCTGACTTTC
TRBV19	TRBJ1-1	-	13	few	CASRRHGTPEAFF	TGTGCCAGTCGCCGACACGGGACCCCTGAAGCTTTCTTT
TRBV5-1	TRBJ1-1	TRBD1	14	-	CASSLEGAGAEAFF	TGCGCCAGCAGCTTGGAGGGGGCAGGGGCTGAAGCTTTCTTT
TRBV7-3	TRBJ2-5	-	16	-	CASSPIQPRGQETQYF	TGTGCCAGCAGCCCCATTCAACCTAGGGGCCAAGAGACCCAGTACTTC
TRBV7-9	TRBJ1-4	TRBD1	15	once	CASSLGTGGVEKLFF	TGTGCCAGCAGCCTCGGGACAGGGGGTGTAGAAAAACTGTTTTTT
TRBV6-5	TRBJ1-1	TRBD1	15	-	CASSYQGQGNTEAFF	TGTGCCAGCAGTTACCAGGGACAGGGGAACACTGAAGCTTTCTTT
TRBV5-1	TRBJ1-1	-	14	-	CASSTQGGHTEAFF	TGCGCCAGCAGCACACAGGGAGGCCACACTGAAGCTTTCTTT
TRBV19	TRBJ1-1	TRBD1	14	-	CASSTGTVNTEAFF	TGTGCCAGTAGTACCGGGACAGTTAACACTGAAGCTTTCTTT
TRBV19	TRBJ2-1	-	15	-	CASIAPGTSGNEQFF	TGTGCCAGTATCGCACCCGGGACGTCAGGGAATGAGCAGTTCTTC
TRBV15	TRBJ2-7	-	15	-	CATSSGRDRLNGQYF	TGTGCCACCAGCAGCGGGAGGGACAGGTTAAATGGGCAGTACTTC
TRBV2	TRBJ2-1	-	14	-	CASSLVGGYNEQFF	TGTGCCAGCAGTTTAGTGGGGGGTTACAATGAGCAGTTCTTC
TRBV11-2	TRBJ2-1	-	13	-	CASSLSAYNEQFF	TGTGCCAGCAGCTTGAGTGCCTACAATGAGCAGTTCTTC
TRBV11-1	TRBJ2-7	TRBD1	17	-	CASSLGGATGAPYEQYF	TGTGCCAGCAGCTTAGGGGGTGCCACAGGGGCTCCCTACGAGCAGTACTTC
TRBV2	TRBJ2-7	-	14	-	CASIPWGILDEQYF	TGTGCCAGCATCCCCTGGGGAATTCTGGACGAGCAGTACTTC
TRBV19	TRBJ2-1	TRBD1	13	-	CASTRQGGNEQFF	TGTGCCAGTACCCGACAGGGGGGGAATGAGCAGTTCTTC
TRBV5-8	TRBJ2-3	-	16	-	CASSPERATSTDTQYF	TGTGCCAGCAGTCCGGAGAGGGCGACTAGCACAGATACGCAGTATTTT
TRBV7-3	TRBJ1-4	-	20	-	CASSLRVGAEQGRVNEKLFF	TGTGCCAGCAGCTTAAGGGTCGGGGCCGAACAGGGTCGGGTCAATGAAAAACTGTTTTTT
TRBV5-1	TRBJ2-2	-	14	-	CASSPIGDTGELFF	TGCGCCAGCAGCCCCATCGGGGACACCGGGGAGCTGTTTTTT